A single sample is the source of the 27 T cell receptor beta chains below, sequenced in a study of blood T cell repertoires in COVID-19. Profiled with immunoSEQ multiplex PCR; TCRdb holds only in-frame clones, not every one. The sample lists approximately 300,000 clones; 75% to 90% were seen once. Sample: peripheral blood. These receptors were collected from a woman between 40 and 50 years old with acute or convalescent COVID-19.

This chain links TRBV5-1 with TRBJ2-3, with 9 bases that match TRBD1. Trimming cost V 4 bases and J 5 bases; bases outside gene matches: 2. This CDR3 comprises 13 residues. The V gene's germline CDR1 is SGHRS and CDR2 YFSETQ. The chain's CDR3 is CASSMGQGDTQYF. Written as DNA, the CDR3 is TGCGCCAGCAGCATGGGACAGGGAGATACGCAGTATTTT. Complete variable domain (other parts from reference TRBV5-1 and TRBJ2-3): KAGVTQTPRYLIKTRGQQVTLSCSPISGHRSVSWYQQTPGQGLQFLFEYFSETQRNKGNFPGRFSGRQFSNSRSEMNVSTLELGDSALYLCASSMGQGDTQYFGPGTRLTVL.

This chain joins TRBV21-1 and TRBJ2-1; the D call TRBD2 from the table was never checked on the DNA. TRBV21-1 is assigned pseudogene status. There are 12 residues in the CDR3. The CDR3 sequence is CASSRSYNEQFF. The CDR3 coding sequence is TGTGCCAGCAGCCGCTCCTACAATGAGCAGTTCTTC.

The chain couples TRBV19 to TRBJ1-5; D remains unclear. Trimming removed 5 bases from V and 7 bases from J, with 15 bases in between. Germline assignment: CDR1 LNHDA and CDR2 SQIVND (reference sequence). The CDR3 runs to 14 residues. The CDR3 region is CASSVSREGQPQHF. DNA for the CDR3: TGTGCCAGTAGTGTTTCGAGGGAAGGACAGCCCCAGCATTTT.

The CDR3 nucleotides read TGTGCCAGCAGTTGGGAGAACGGCTACACCTTC. Its protein is CASSWENGYTF. The chain employs TRBV6-5 and TRBJ1-2; D gene ambiguous. Trimming took 4 bases from V and 8 from J, leaving 8 bases between them. This CDR3 has 11 amino acids. In germline, CDR1 is MNHEY, CDR2 SVGAGI.

The chain links TRBV29-1 to TRBJ1-1, with D possibly being TRBD1 (5 bases). The germline V gene encodes CDR1 SQVTM and CDR2 ANQGSEA. Between the trimmed V and J ends, which lost 6 bases and 10 bases, there was a span of 18 bases. The CDR3 is 12 amino acids. The CDR3 DNA sequence: TGCAGCGTAGGGGTAGGGAGGGTCCGAGCTTTCTTT. Translation gives CSVGVGRVRAFF.

The chain couples TRBV19 to TRBJ1-2, with 8 bases identical to TRBD1. The V and J ends lost 7 bases and 3 bases, in that order; junction bases with no gene match: 7. Germline values: CDR1 LNHDA, CDR2 SQIVND (reference sequence). The CDR3 loop spans 14 amino acids. In nucleotides, the CDR3 is TGTGCCAGTATCCCCGGACAGGGAGACTATGGCTACACCTTC. This codes for CASIPGQGDYGYTF.

The CDR3 sequence: CASSGGTGKNYGYTF. In DNA, the CDR3 is TGTGCCAGCAGCGGGGGGACAGGGAAAAACTATGGCTACACCTTC. The J gene is TRBJ1-2, the V gene TRBV5-4; TRBD1 agrees at 9 bases. This CDR3 is 15 amino acids long. V lost 4 bases and J lost 2; bases outside the gene matches: 6. Germline lookup yields CDR1 SGHNT and CDR2 YYREEE (reference sequence).

The chain uses TRBV5-6 and TRBJ1-5; TRBD1 matches 8 bases. CDR1 is SGHDT and CDR2 is YYEEEE in the germline V gene. The CDR3 contains 12 residues. With 2 bases clipped from V and 13 bases from J, the junction kept 5 bases outside the gene matches. The CDR3 loop reads CASSFGQGHQHF. For the CDR3, the DNA is TGTGCCAGCAGCTTTGGACAGGGCCATCAGCATTTT.

The rearrangement links TRBV3-1 (or the pseudogene TRBV3-2) to TRBJ2-3; no reliable D call. The CDR3 covers 11 residues. Germline V gene sequence: CDR1 LGHDT, CDR2 YNNKEL (reference sequence). Trimming took 0 bases from V and 10 from J, leaving 5 bases between them. The CDR3 nucleotides read TGTGCCAGCAGCCAAGAGGGCGCGCAGTATTTT. Translation gives CASSQEGAQYF.

In this sample, this clone turned up once. The chain carries TRBV6-5 and TRBJ2-7; weak D call: TRBD1 (5 bases). The V gene's germline CDR1 is MNHEY and CDR2 SVGAGI. The CDR3 is 14 residues long. The V gene lost 7 bases and the J gene lost 3 bases, with 16 bases spanning the gap. CDR3 sequence: CASTETGWDYEQYV. For the CDR3, the DNA is TGTGCCAGCACCGAAACAGGTTGGGACTACGAGCAGTACGTC.

This clone was detected a few times. The V gene is TRBV29-1, the J gene TRBJ1-4; no clear D gene. CDR1 and CDR2 from the germline V gene are SQVTM and ANQGSEA. CDR3 length equals 12 residues. V gave up 7 bases and J gave up 2 bases, with 8 bases separating them. The CDR3 DNA sequence: TGCAGCGCCACATTGACTAATGAAAAACTGTTTTTT. This sequence encodes CSATLTNEKLFF.

This clone was seen a handful of times. The V gene is TRBV28, the J gene TRBJ1-1; D call uncertain. V was clipped by 4 bases and J by 5 bases, with 20 bases between them. This CDR3 spans 16 amino acids. Germline CDR1 MDHEN, CDR2 SYDVKM. The chain's CDR3 is CASSYEGGGFLTEAFF. CDR3 in DNA: TGTGCCAGCAGTTACGAGGGCGGCGGGTTTCTGACTGAAGCTTTCTTT.

The CDR3 sequence is CATSEISGVGNEQFF. CDR3 nucleotide sequence: TGTGCCACCAGTGAGATTAGCGGGGTAGGGAATGAGCAGTTCTTC. This sequence joins TRBV24-1 and TRBJ2-1; 8 bases are shared with TRBD2. Germline V gene sequence: CDR1 KGHDR, CDR2 SFDVKD. The junction had 8 bases not matched to a gene; V was cut back by 4 bases and J by 7 bases. CDR3 length: 15 amino acids.

This sequence joins TRBV30 and TRBJ2-3, with D maybe TRBD2 (6 bases). V was cut by 2 bases and J by 2 bases, with 11 bases left in between. Germline CDR1 is GTSNPN and CDR2 is SVGIG (reference sequence). This CDR3 is 14 amino acids long. The CDR3 spells CAWSLAGYTDTQYF. The CDR3 DNA follows: TGTGCCTGGAGTTTGGCGGGATACACAGATACGCAGTATTTT.

The V call is TRBV5-1, the J call TRBJ2-1; D unclear. CDR1 and CDR2 from the germline V gene are SGHRS and YFSETQ. The CDR3 is 11 residues long. V was pared by 4 bases and J by 7 bases, with 6 bases between. The CDR3 DNA reads TGCGCCAGCAGCGCCCAGAATGAGCAGTTCTTC. Translating gives CASSAQNEQFF.

Details on this clone: At one of its ends the junction is not consistent with the germline gene, which may arise from a read error. V gene TRBV4-1 combines with J gene TRBJ1-1, with TRBD1 identical over 9 bases. The CDR3 is 14 amino acids. Germline lookup yields CDR1 MGHRA and CDR2 YSYEKL. The CDR3 loop reads CASSPVQVYDRGIF. CDR3 in DNA: TGCGCCAGCAGCCCAGTACAAGTATACGACAGGGGGATCTTT.

The CDR3, as DNA: TGCAGTGCTAGTGCCAGCGGGGTGCGCACAGATACGCAGTATTTT. Its protein is CSASASGVRTDTQYF. The V call is TRBV20-1, the J call TRBJ2-3; TRBD2 agrees at 7 bases. The CDR3 loop spans 15 amino acids. CDR1 and CDR2 (germline): DFQATT, SNEGSKA (reference sequence). The J segment lost 1 base and the V segment lost 3 bases, leaving 7 bases of the junction unmatched.

In regard to this clone: This sample includes further DNA sequences coding for the same CDR3. The chain has TRBV19 and TRBJ1-2; the match to TRBD1 covers 7 bases. Germline CDR1 reads LNHDA; CDR2 reads SQIVND (reference sequence). This CDR3 region has 13 residues. V shed 6 bases and J 4 bases; nucleotides not matched to a gene: 5. This CDR3 reads CASSPTGVYGYTF. CDR3 bases: TGTGCCAGTAGCCCTACAGGGGTCTATGGCTACACCTTC. The entire variable domain, with the rest obtained from reference TRBV19 and TRBJ1-2, is as follows: DGGITQSPKYLFRKEGQNVTLSCEQNLNHDAMYWYRQDPGQGLRLIYYSQIVNDFQKGDIAEGYSVSREKKESFPLTVTSAQKNPTAFYLCASSPTGVYGYTFGSGTRLTVV.

The chain has TRBV6-2 or TRBV6-3 and TRBJ1-4; D remains ambiguous. Trimming removed 5 bases at V and 8 bases at J, with 9 bases between. CDR3 length equals 12 residues. The germline V gene has CDR1 MNHEY and CDR2 SVGEGT. The CDR3 loop is CASSGRSEKLFF. For the CDR3, the DNA is TGTGCCAGCAGTGGGCGAAGCGAAAAACTGTTTTTT.

The chain uses TRBV6-5 and TRBJ1-6, with TRBD1 matching over 8 bases. CDR3 length: 14 amino acids. V lost 6 bases and J lost 7; bases outside the gene matches: 5. Germline loops: CDR1 MNHEY, CDR2 SVGAGI. The CDR3 region has the DNA TGTGCCAGCAGCGTACAGGGGGAAAATTCACCCCTCCACTTT. Its protein is CASSVQGENSPLHF.

The rearrangement joins TRBV19 to TRBJ1-2, with D perhaps matching TRBD1 (6 bases). Trimming left V 3 bases short and J 4 bases short, with 12 bases between. The CDR3 is 14 residues long. Germline lookup yields CDR1 LNHDA and CDR2 SQIVND (reference sequence). In nucleotides, the CDR3 is TGTGCCAGTAGTATGGGGGGGCGCTTCTATGGCTACACCTTC. This gives the protein CASSMGGRFYGYTF.

The CDR3 here is CASSPGSGQPQHF. The CDR3 bases are TGTGCCAGCAGCCCAGGGTCAGGACAGCCCCAGCATTTT. The chain is built from TRBV12-3 or TRBV12-4 and TRBJ1-5, with TRBD1 as a possible D gene (5 bases). V lost 6 bases and J 7 bases, leaving 13 bases between the germline ends. The CDR3 runs to 13 residues.

This clone came up once. CDR3 protein: CASSLRRGPQHF. CDR3 nucleotide sequence: TGTGCCAGCAGCCTCCGACGGGGTCCCCAGCATTTT. The chain recombines TRBV6-5 with TRBJ1-5, with D unresolved. The ends were cut back, 6 bases at V and 10 bases at J, with 13 bases in the middle. The germline V gene encodes CDR1 MNHEY and CDR2 SVGAGI. The CDR3 extends over 12 amino acids.

The rearrangement joins TRBV28 to TRBJ1-4; weak D call: TRBD1 (5 bases). Germline CDR1 reads MDHEN; CDR2 reads SYDVKM. The CDR3 is 15 residues long. V was cut by 3 bases and J by 0 bases, with 8 bases left in between. CDR3 nucleotides: TGTGCCAGCAGTTTCGGGGGGGCAACTAATGAAAAACTGTTTTTT. Protein: CASSFGGATNEKLFF.

This clone was picked up one time. The rearrangement joins TRBV2 to TRBJ1-5; weak D call: TRBD1 (6 bases). The V gene's germline CDR1 is SNHLY and CDR2 FYNNEI. CDR3 length equals 13 residues. Trimming pared 9 bases from V and 7 bases from J, leaving 16 bases between. The CDR3 loop reads CASYRDRDQPQHF. The CDR3 DNA follows: TGTGCCAGTTACAGGGATAGGGACCAGCCCCAGCATTTT.

Points on this clone: This sample includes further DNA sequences coding for the same CDR3. V usage is TRBV11-2 and J usage is TRBJ1-1; D not certain. The CDR3 has 13 residues. Trimming left V 1 base short and J 1 base short, with 4 bases between. Germline V CDR1 and CDR2: SGHAT, FQNNGV. The CDR3 region is CASSLGGNTEAFF. The CDR3 DNA is TGTGCCAGCAGCTTAGGAGGGAACACTGAAGCTTTCTTT.

The chain carries TRBV11-3 and TRBJ2-1, with a tentative D call TRBD2 (6 bases). CDR1 is SGHNT, CDR2 YENEEA, per germline. V gave up 1 base and J gave up 4 bases, with 8 bases separating them. This CDR3 is 14 amino acids long. The CDR3 DNA sequence: TGTGCCAGCAGCTTAGGACGGGAGTACAATGAGCAGTTCTTC. Protein: CASSLGREYNEQFF.